This TCR beta chain was profiled in a study of cytomegalovirus exposure and HLA in healthy donors. The overall study: Unique TCRs numbering about 87 million, obtained from HLA-typed donors, made up an early data release.

Amplification used 60 Vbeta primers and 13 Jbeta primers. Sequencing was performed with immunoSEQ multiplex PCR; in TCRdb, only in-frame clones are kept and a portion is missing. The sample carries 150,000 to 200,000 clones, around 80% recorded once. The CDR3 totals 15 residues. Germline CDR1 reads SGHAT; CDR2 reads FQNNGV. The ends were cut back, 8 bases at V and 6 bases at J, with 20 bases in the middle. The study's findings and limits: Later work found that TCR association rates differed between HLA loci; DRB1 had the most and HLA-C the fewest. According to the study, roughly 160 TCR beta chains were cytomegalovirus-associated. The study had only CMV serostatus as immune exposure information.

As concerns this clone: The target antigen is unknown.

This chain joins TRBV11-2 and TRBJ2-1, with D tentatively TRBD2 (6 bases). Sample: PBMCs. The TCR was taken from a man aged 18-30 years in good health and CMV-seronegative. The chain's CDR3 is CASQGAGRTSNEQFF. The CDR3 DNA sequence: TGTGCCAGCCAGGGAGCGGGCCGGACGTCCAATGAGCAGTTCTTC.